Shown below are 14 T cell receptor beta chains from a single sample sequenced in a study of cytotoxic CD8 clonotypes in ibrutinib-treated CLL. TCRdb keeps only in-frame clones here, not all; method: immunoSEQ multiplex PCR. The sample holds under 200,000 clones, roughly 80% seen once. The material was PBMCs, obtained after 12 months of ibrutinib treatment. The receptors stem from a human donor with chronic lymphocytic leukemia.

The rearrangement joins TRBV7-2 to TRBJ2-2; a possible D gene is TRBD1 (5 bases). The CDR3 runs to 15 residues. V dropped 4 bases and J dropped 5 bases, with 14 bases sitting between them. Germline CDR1 reads SGHTA; CDR2 reads FQGNSA. The CDR3 DNA reads TGTGCCAGCAGCTCCAGCCTCAGGGCAACCGGGGAGCTGTTTTTT. Its protein product is CASSSSLRATGELFF. Drawing the rest from reference TRBV7-2 and TRBJ2-2, the complete variable domain is GAGVSQSPSNKVTEKGKDVELRCDPISGHTALYWYRQSLGQGLEFLIYFQGNSAPDKSGLPSDRFSAERTGGSVSTLTIQRTQQEDSAVYLCASSSSLRATGELFFGEGSRLTVL.

This clone has only a few counts. Other DNA sequences in this specimen translate into the identical CDR3. The J gene is TRBJ1-4, the V gene TRBV28; D remains ambiguous. Germline V CDR1 and CDR2: MDHEN, SYDVKM. The V gene lost 2 bases and the J gene lost 8 bases, with 3 bases spanning the gap. The CDR3 totals 11 residues. The CDR3 loop reads CASSLREKLFF. The CDR3 nucleotides read TGTGCCAGCAGTTTAAGGGAAAAACTGTTTTTT.

CDR3 region: CASSLGPLEAFF. Here the CDR3 DNA reads TGTGCCAGCAGCTTAGGACCTCTTGAAGCTTTCTTT. The J gene is TRBJ1-1, the V gene TRBV5-4; unclear D gene. Trimming took off 2 bases at V and 7 bases at J, with 9 bases between the two ends. The germline CDR1 and CDR2 sequences are SGHNT and YYREEE (reference sequence). The CDR3 loop spans 12 amino acids.

The J gene is TRBJ1-1, the V gene TRBV5-1; 9 bases map to TRBD1. CDR1 SGHRS and CDR2 YFSETQ come from the germline V gene. V lost 4 bases to trimming and J lost 4 bases; unmatched junction nucleotides: 8. The CDR3 has 15 residues. The chain's CDR3 is CASSLSGQGFTEAFF. CDR3 DNA sequence: TGCGCCAGCAGCCTTTCCGGACAGGGGTTCACTGAAGCTTTCTTT.

The chain uses TRBV30 and TRBJ1-2; D is possibly TRBD1 (5 bases). Germline loops: CDR1 GTSNPN, CDR2 SVGIG (reference sequence). The CDR3 covers 16 residues. Trimming removed 0 bases from V and 8 bases from J, with 22 bases in between. CDR3 DNA sequence: TGTGCCTGGAGTGTACCGGGAGGGACCGCCGCTCGGGGCTACACCTTC. This sequence encodes CAWSVPGGTAARGYTF.

The genes are TRBV7-3 and TRBJ2-4; 8 bases are a match to TRBD1. The germline gives CDR1 SGHTA, CDR2 FQGTGA. The CDR3 has 14 residues. The V segment lost 5 bases and the J segment 8 bases; nucleotides outside the gene matches: 8. As DNA, the CDR3 is TGTGCCAGCAGCCCAAGGGACAGGTCTGACATTCAGTACTTC. Protein sequence: CASSPRDRSDIQYF. Full variable domain (rest looked up from reference TRBV7-3 and TRBJ2-4): GAGVSQTPSNKVTEKGKYVELRCDPISGHTALYWYRQSLGQGPEFLIYFQGTGAADDSGLPNDRFFAVRPEGSVSTLKIQRTERGDSAVYLCASSPRDRSDIQYFGAGTRLSVL.

The chain couples TRBV7-2 to TRBJ1-1; D gene uncertain. The V end lost 1 base, the J end lost 0 bases, and 12 bases lay between the germline ends. Germline-derived CDR1 and CDR2 are SGHTA and FQGNSA. The CDR3 is made up of 16 amino acids. CDR3 sequence reads: CASSLVPSSMNTEAFF. The CDR3 coding sequence is TGTGCCAGCAGCTTAGTCCCCAGTTCTATGAACACTGAAGCTTTCTTT.

The V call is TRBV4-1, the J call TRBJ2-7; D call uncertain. Germline V gene lookup returns CDR1 MGHRA and CDR2 YSYEKL. This CDR3 spans 19 amino acids. V was cut by 4 bases and J by 5 bases, with 30 bases left in between. The CDR3 coding sequence is TGCGCCAGCAGCCGAGGCGCACTTTTAGGTAGGGCCCTTCGGGACGAGCAGTACTTC. Its translation: CASSRGALLGRALRDEQYF.

The rearrangement links TRBV6-5 to TRBJ2-5; D may be TRBD1 (6 bases). Germline CDR1 reads MNHEY; CDR2 reads SVGAGI. Trimming removed 2 bases from V and 7 bases from J, with 20 bases in between. The length of the CDR3 is 16 residues. The CDR3 DNA reads TGTGCCAGCAGTTACCCTCGGGACACCGGGTCATGGACCCAGTACTTC. It encodes CASSYPRDTGSWTQYF.

This clone has a single count. A read error may produce the germline difference seen at one junction end. The chain links TRBV7-7 to TRBJ2-1; unclear D gene. The CDR3 spans 15 residues. CDR1 SSHAT and CDR2 FNYEAQ come from the germline V gene (reference sequence). DNA of the CDR3: TGTGCTAGCAGCTTAGACATGAGCTCCTACAATGAGCAGTTCTTC. It codes for CASSLDMSSYNEQFF.

The chain has TRBV10-3 and TRBJ2-6; no reliable D call. The CDR3 runs to 15 residues. Germline V gene data show CDR1 as ENHRY and CDR2 as SYGVKD. V was trimmed by 5 bases and J by 0 bases, leaving 8 bases between them. CDR3 nucleotides: TGTGCCATCAGTCCGTTTAACTCTGGGGCCAACGTCCTGACTTTC. Amino acid sequence: CAISPFNSGANVLTF.

The V call is TRBV7-2, the J call TRBJ1-1; weak D call: TRBD1 (5 bases). Germline assignment: CDR1 SGHTA and CDR2 FQGNSA. The CDR3 consists of 13 residues. V was trimmed by 5 bases and J by 4 bases, leaving 11 bases between them. CDR3 region: CASSKDRITEAFF. The CDR3 DNA is TGTGCCAGCAGCAAAGACAGAATCACTGAAGCTTTCTTT.

V and J are TRBV10-3 and TRBJ1-2, with a possible D match to TRBD1 (5 bases). The germline CDR1 and CDR2 sequences are ENHRY and SYGVKD. V dropped 6 bases and J dropped 0 bases, with 26 bases sitting between them. The CDR3 is 19 residues long. The CDR3 DNA sequence: TGTGCCATCAGGGGTTATGGGGGTCAGGCCTCCCACTCTAACTATGGCTACACCTTC. This codes for CAIRGYGGQASHSNYGYTF.

V gene TRBV7-2 combines with J gene TRBJ1-3; D might be TRBD1 (5 bases). CDR1 is SGHTA and CDR2 is FQGNSA in the germline V gene. The V end was cut by 5 bases, the J end by 4 bases, with 9 bases between. This CDR3 has 13 residues. The CDR3 is CASSQGSGNTIYF. The CDR3 DNA sequence: TGTGCCAGCAGCCAGGGTTCGGGAAACACCATATATTTT. The whole variable domain, remainder taken from reference TRBV7-2 and TRBJ1-3, is GAGVSQSPSNKVTEKGKDVELRCDPISGHTALYWYRQSLGQGLEFLIYFQGNSAPDKSGLPSDRFSAERTGGSVSTLTIQRTQQEDSAVYLCASSQGSGNTIYFGEGSWLTVV.